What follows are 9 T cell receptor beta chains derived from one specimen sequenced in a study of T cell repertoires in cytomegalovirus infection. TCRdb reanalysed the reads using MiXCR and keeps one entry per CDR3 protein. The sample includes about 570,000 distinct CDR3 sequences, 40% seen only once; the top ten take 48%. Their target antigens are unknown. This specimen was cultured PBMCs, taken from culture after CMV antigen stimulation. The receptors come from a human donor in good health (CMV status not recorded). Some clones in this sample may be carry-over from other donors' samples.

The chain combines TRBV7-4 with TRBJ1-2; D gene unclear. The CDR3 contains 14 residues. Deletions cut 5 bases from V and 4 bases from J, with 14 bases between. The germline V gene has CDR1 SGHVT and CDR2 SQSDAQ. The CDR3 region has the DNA TGTGCCAGCAGCACGAGCGCTGAGTCCTATGGCTACACCTTC. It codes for CASSTSAESYGYTF.

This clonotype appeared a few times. The CDR3 sequence: CASSIDHRALSNQPQHF. As DNA, the CDR3 is TGTGCCAGTAGTATAGATCACAGGGCGCTTAGCAATCAGCCCCAGCATTTT. The rearrangement links TRBV19 to TRBJ1-5, with D maybe TRBD1 (6 bases). CDR1 LNHDA and CDR2 SQIVND come from the germline V gene (reference sequence). V lost 0 bases and J 0 bases, leaving 12 bases between the germline ends. This CDR3 is built from 17 residues.

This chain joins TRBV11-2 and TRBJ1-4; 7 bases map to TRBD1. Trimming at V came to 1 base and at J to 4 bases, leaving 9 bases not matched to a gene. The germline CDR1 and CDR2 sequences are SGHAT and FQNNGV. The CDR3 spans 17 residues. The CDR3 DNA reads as TGTGCCAGCAGCTTAGGAAACAGGGGAAGGATTAATGAAAAACTGTTTTTT. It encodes CASSLGNRGRINEKLFF.

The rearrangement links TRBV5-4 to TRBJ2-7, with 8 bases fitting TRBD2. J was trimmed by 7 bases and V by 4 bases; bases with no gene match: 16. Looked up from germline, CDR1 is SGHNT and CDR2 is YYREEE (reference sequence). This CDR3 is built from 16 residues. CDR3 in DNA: TGTGCCAGCAGCCAGGCCCTAAGCGGGGGCCCATGGGAGCAGTACTTC. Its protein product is CASSQALSGGPWEQYF.

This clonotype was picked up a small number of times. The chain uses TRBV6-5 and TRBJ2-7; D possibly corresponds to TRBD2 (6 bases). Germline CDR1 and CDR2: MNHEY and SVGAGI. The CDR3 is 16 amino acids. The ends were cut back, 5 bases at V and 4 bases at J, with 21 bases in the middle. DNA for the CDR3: TGTGCCAGCAGTCACGTCGGGGGAATTTTTTATTACGAGCAGTACTTC. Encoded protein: CASSHVGGIFYYEQYF.

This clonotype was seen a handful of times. CDR3 DNA: TGCGCCAGCAGCTTGTTTTTCGGCGGCTCTGGAAACACCATATATTTT. Its translation: CASSLFFGGSGNTIYF. The genes are TRBV5-1 and TRBJ1-3; D uncertain. CDR3 size: 16 residues. In germline, CDR1 is SGHRS, CDR2 YFSETQ. Trimming left V 1 base short and J 0 bases short, with 11 bases between.

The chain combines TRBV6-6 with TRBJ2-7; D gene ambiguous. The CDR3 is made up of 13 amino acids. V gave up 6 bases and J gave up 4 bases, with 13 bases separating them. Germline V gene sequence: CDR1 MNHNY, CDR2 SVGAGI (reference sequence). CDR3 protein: CASSSGAEYEQYF. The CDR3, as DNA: TGTGCCAGCAGCTCCGGTGCTGAATACGAGCAGTACTTC.

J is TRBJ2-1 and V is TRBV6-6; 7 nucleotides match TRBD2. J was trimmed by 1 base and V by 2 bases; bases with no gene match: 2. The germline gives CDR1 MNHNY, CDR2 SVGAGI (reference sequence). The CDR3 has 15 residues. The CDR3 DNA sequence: TGTGCCAGCAGTTACGCGGGAGTGTCCTACAATGAGCAGTTCTTC. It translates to CASSYAGVSYNEQFF.

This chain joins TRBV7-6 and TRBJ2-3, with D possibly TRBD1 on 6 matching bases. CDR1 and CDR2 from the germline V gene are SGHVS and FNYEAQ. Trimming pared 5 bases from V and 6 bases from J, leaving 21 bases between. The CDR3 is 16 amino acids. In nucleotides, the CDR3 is TGTGCCAGCAGCCCCCCGTTGGGGGCGCAGGGGGATACGCAGTATTTT. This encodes CASSPPLGAQGDTQYF.